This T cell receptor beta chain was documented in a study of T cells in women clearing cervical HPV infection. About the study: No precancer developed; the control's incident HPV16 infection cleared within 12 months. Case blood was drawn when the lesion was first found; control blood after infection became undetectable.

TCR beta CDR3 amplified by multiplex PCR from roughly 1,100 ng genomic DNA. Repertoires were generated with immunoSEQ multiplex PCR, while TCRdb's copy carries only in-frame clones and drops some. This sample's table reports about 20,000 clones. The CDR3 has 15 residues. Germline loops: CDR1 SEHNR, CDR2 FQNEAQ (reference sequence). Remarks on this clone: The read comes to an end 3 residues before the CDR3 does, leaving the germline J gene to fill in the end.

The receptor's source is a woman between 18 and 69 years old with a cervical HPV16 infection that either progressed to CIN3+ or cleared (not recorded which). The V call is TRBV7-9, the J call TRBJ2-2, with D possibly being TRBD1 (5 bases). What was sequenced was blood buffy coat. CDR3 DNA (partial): TGTGCCAGCAGCTCAACGGCTTCTGGGGCCAACGTG. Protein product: CASSSTASGANV. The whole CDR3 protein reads CASSSTASGANVLFF.